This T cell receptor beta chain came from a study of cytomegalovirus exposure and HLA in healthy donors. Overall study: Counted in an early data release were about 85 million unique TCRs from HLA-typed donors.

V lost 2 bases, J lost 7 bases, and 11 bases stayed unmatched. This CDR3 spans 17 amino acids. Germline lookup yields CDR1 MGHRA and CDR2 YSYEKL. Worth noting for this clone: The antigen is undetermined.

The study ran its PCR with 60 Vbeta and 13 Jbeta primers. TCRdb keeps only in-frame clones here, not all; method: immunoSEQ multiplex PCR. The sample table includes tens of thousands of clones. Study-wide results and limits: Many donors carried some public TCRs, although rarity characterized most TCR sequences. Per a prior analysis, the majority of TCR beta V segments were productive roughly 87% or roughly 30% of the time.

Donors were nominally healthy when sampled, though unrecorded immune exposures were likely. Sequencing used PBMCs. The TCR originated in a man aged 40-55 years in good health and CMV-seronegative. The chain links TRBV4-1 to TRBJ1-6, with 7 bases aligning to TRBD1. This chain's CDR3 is CASSQTLVGGRNSPLHF. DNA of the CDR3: TGCGCCAGCAGCCAAACACTTGTAGGGGGCCGGAATTCACCCCTCCACTTT.